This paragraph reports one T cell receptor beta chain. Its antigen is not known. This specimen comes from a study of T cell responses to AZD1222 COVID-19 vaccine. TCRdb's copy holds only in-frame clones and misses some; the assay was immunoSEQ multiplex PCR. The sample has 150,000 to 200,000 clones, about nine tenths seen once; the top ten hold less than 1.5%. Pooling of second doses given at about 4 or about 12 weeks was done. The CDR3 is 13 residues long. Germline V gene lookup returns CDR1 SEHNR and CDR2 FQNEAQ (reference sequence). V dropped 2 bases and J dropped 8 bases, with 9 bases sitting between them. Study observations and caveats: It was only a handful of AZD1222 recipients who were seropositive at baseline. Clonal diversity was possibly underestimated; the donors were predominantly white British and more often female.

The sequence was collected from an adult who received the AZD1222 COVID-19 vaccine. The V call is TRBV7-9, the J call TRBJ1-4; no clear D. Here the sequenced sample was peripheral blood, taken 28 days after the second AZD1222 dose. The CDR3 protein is CASSLFKGEKLFF. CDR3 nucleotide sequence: TGTGCCAGCAGCTTATTTAAGGGCGAAAAACTGTTTTTT.